The 22 T cell receptor beta chains presented below share a single source sample, sequenced in a study of graft-versus-host responses after intestinal transplantation. Sequencing used immunoSEQ multiplex PCR; TCRdb keeps in-frame clones, though not all of them. The sample has 33,000 or so clones; around 94% are singletons. Specimen: PBMCs, collected 16 days after intestinal transplant. The source of these receptors is a human patient who received an intestinal transplant, so some T cells may come from the graft donor.

V is TRBV28 and J is TRBJ2-1, with 9 bases fitting TRBD1. The CDR3 covers 16 residues. The germline V gene has CDR1 MDHEN and CDR2 SYDVKM. Losses at the gene ends were 2 bases for V and 6 bases for J; bases not matched to a gene: 8. In nucleotides, the CDR3 is TGTGCCAGCAGTTTAGTGTTTGGACAGGGGTTCAATGAGCAGTTCTTC. This encodes CASSLVFGQGFNEQFF.

This chain links TRBV7-9 with TRBJ1-4, with TRBD1 as a possible D gene (6 bases). The germline V and J ends were trimmed by 3 bases and 5 bases, with 13 bases remaining between them. The length of the CDR3 is 15 residues. CDR1 is SEHNR and CDR2 is FQNEAQ in the germline V gene (reference sequence). CDR3 in amino acids: CASSFTGTPNEKLFF. CDR3 bases: TGTGCCAGCAGCTTTACCGGGACACCCAATGAAAAACTGTTTTTT.

The CDR3 loop is CASSLAGLGYEQYF. CDR3 bases: TGTGCCAGCAGCTTGGCGGGGCTGGGGTACGAGCAGTACTTC. This chain uses TRBV5-8 with TRBJ2-7, with D possibly called TRBD1 or TRBD2 (5 bases each). Germline values: CDR1 SGHTS, CDR2 YDEGEE. The V end was cut by 0 bases, the J end by 4 bases, with 11 bases between. CDR3 length: 14 amino acids.

This clone occurred once. The V call is TRBV7-9, the J call TRBJ2-3; D not resolved. Between the trimmed V and J ends, which lost 1 base and 5 bases, there was a span of 7 bases. The germline CDR1 and CDR2 sequences are SEHNR and FQNEAQ (reference sequence). The CDR3 runs 13 residues. The DNA of the CDR3 is TGTGCCAGCAGCTTAGTATCCGGAGATACGCAGTATTTT. It is translated as CASSLVSGDTQYF.

The chain joins TRBV4-2 to TRBJ2-3, with D hard to call. V was pared by 1 base and J by 5 bases, with 16 bases between. The V gene's germline CDR1 is LGHNA and CDR2 YNFKEQ. The CDR3 contains 16 residues. CDR3 region: CASSQAPRPALDTQYF. The CDR3 DNA sequence: TGTGCCAGCAGCCAAGCCCCGCGGCCAGCGTTAGATACGCAGTATTTT.

The chain has TRBV30 and TRBJ2-3, with a weak D call TRBD2 (5 bases). V lost 4 bases, J lost 4 bases, and 12 bases lay in between. CDR1 is GTSNPN, CDR2 SVGIG, per germline (reference sequence). The CDR3 covers 13 residues. CDR3 in amino acids: CAWTGESPDTQYF. CDR3 nucleotide sequence: TGTGCCTGGACCGGGGAATCACCAGATACGCAGTATTTT. Variable domain in full (rest from reference TRBV30 and TRBJ2-3): SQTIHQWPATLVQPVGSPLSLECTVEGTSNPNLYWYRQAAGRGLQLLFYSVGIGQISSEVPQNLSASRPQDRQFILSSKKLLLSDSGFYLCAWTGESPDTQYFGPGTRLTVL.

V usage is TRBV15 and J usage is TRBJ2-1; TRBD2 aligns across 7 bases. The CDR3 sequence is 15 residues long. J gave up 6 bases and V 4 bases, and 9 bases lay outside the gene matches. CDR1 and CDR2 from the germline V gene are LNHNV and YYDKDF (reference sequence). CDR3 in DNA: TGTGCCACCAGCACCGGGAGGAGTCGCCCCAATGAGCAGTTCTTC. Protein sequence: CATSTGRSRPNEQFF.

This clone was recorded only once. This chain connects TRBV4-1 to TRBJ2-7; either TRBD1 or TRBD2 may fit D (5 bases each). V was trimmed by 1 base and J by 8 bases, leaving 15 bases between them. Germline values: CDR1 MGHRA, CDR2 YSYEKL. This CDR3 has 14 residues. CDR3 sequence (DNA): TGCGCCAGCAGCCAAGGGGGACCCCTCTCCCAGCAGTACTTC. Residues: CASSQGGPLSQQYF.

The chain is built from TRBV28 and TRBJ2-7; 10 nucleotides agree with TRBD1. In germline, CDR1 is MDHEN, CDR2 SYDVKM. The CDR3 has 14 amino acids. Germline trimming cut 6 bases from V and 9 bases from J; bases unmatched to any gene: 11. The CDR3 reads CASRHGTGALGQYF. The CDR3 DNA follows: TGTGCCAGCAGACACGGGACAGGGGCTTTAGGGCAGTACTTC.

This clone was observed a handful of times. The sample holds other DNA sequences that translate to the same CDR3. The rearrangement joins TRBV27 to TRBJ1-6; 9 positions match TRBD1. CDR1 MNHEY and CDR2 SMNVEV come from the germline V gene (reference sequence). J lost 5 bases, V lost 8 bases, and 7 bases had no gene match. The CDR3 runs to 15 residues. CDR3 sequence: CASPGQGWNNSPLHF. CDR3 in DNA: TGTGCCAGCCCGGGACAGGGATGGAATAATTCACCCCTCCACTTT.

The chain recombines TRBV10-3 with TRBJ1-6, with D uncertain. CDR3 length: 16 residues. Trimming took 0 bases from V and 0 from J, leaving 6 bases between them. In germline, CDR1 is ENHRY, CDR2 SYGVKD. CDR3 sequence: CAISESRSSYNSPLHF. CDR3 in DNA: TGTGCCATCAGTGAGTCGAGGAGCTCCTATAATTCACCCCTCCACTTT.

The chain employs TRBV18 and TRBJ2-7; 8 bases map to TRBD1. The CDR3 is 14 amino acids. Germline V lookup: CDR1 KGHSH, CDR2 LQKENI. V shed 5 bases and J 2 bases; nucleotides not matched to a gene: 5. The DNA of the CDR3 is TGTGCCAGCTCAGCCGGACAGGGCGCCTACGAGCAGTACTTC. Translation: CASSAGQGAYEQYF.

V usage is TRBV19 and J usage is TRBJ2-7, with D perhaps TRBD1 (6 bases). V was cut by 6 bases and J by 1 base, with 10 bases left in between. Germline V gene data show CDR1 as LNHDA and CDR2 as SQIVND (reference sequence). The CDR3 has 13 amino acids. The CDR3 reads CASSLQGSYEQYF. CDR3 in DNA: TGTGCCAGTAGCTTACAGGGTTCCTACGAGCAGTACTTC.

The chain carries TRBV28 and TRBJ2-5, with D uncertain. The CDR3 is made up of 15 amino acids. Germline V lookup: CDR1 MDHEN, CDR2 SYDVKM. V lost 2 bases, J lost 4 bases, and 14 bases lay in between. In DNA, the CDR3 is TGTGCCAGCAGTTTAAACATTGGTCTAGGAGAGACCCAGTACTTC. Its protein product is CASSLNIGLGETQYF.

This clone was recorded only once. Other nucleotide sequences from this sample produce the same CDR3. This chain uses TRBV11-2 with TRBJ1-6, with D unresolved. CDR3 length: 15 amino acids. Germline V CDR1 and CDR2: SGHAT, FQNNGV. V was pared by 1 base and J by 0 bases, with 4 bases between. CDR3 in amino acids: CASSLGSSYNSPLHF. The CDR3 bases are TGTGCCAGCAGCTTAGGGAGCTCCTATAATTCACCCCTCCACTTT.

The chain carries TRBV28 and TRBJ1-4, with D possibly matching TRBD1 (5 bases). From germline, CDR1 is MDHEN and CDR2 SYDVKM. The CDR3 has 15 residues. The V and J ends lost 4 bases and 11 bases respectively, with 20 bases between them. The CDR3 sequence is CASSSWDALRRKLFF. The CDR3 coding sequence is TGTGCCAGCAGTTCATGGGACGCCCTTCGGCGGAAACTGTTTTTT.

The chain uses TRBV6-4 and TRBJ2-2; D might be TRBD2 (6 bases). CDR3 size: 16 residues. V lost 5 bases and J lost 7, with 20 bases in between. The germline V gene encodes CDR1 MRHNA and CDR2 SNTAGT. CDR3 nucleotides: TGTGCCAGCAGTCCGGGACTGGGAATATTTCACGGGGAGCTGTTTTTT. It is translated as CASSPGLGIFHGELFF.

V usage is TRBV30 and J usage is TRBJ2-7; TRBD1 aligns across 9 bases. Germline CDR1 and CDR2: GTSNPN and SVGIG (reference sequence). Trimming took 1 base from V and 3 from J; bases not matched to a gene: 4. The CDR3 runs 14 residues. The DNA for the CDR3 is TGTGCCTGGAGTGGGGGGACAGGGCTCTACGAGCAGTACTTC. It yields the protein CAWSGGTGLYEQYF.

The V and J genes are TRBV18 and TRBJ2-7, with 13 bases lining up with TRBD2. This CDR3 contains 18 residues. Germline assignment: CDR1 KGHSH and CDR2 LQKENI. V dropped 6 bases and J dropped 5; count of bases not matched to a gene: 16. Here the CDR3 reads CASSPGLAGASFGDEQYF. DNA of the CDR3: TGTGCCAGCTCCCCTGGACTAGCGGGAGCATCCTTCGGCGACGAGCAGTACTTC.

The genes are TRBV27 and TRBJ2-7; TRBD1 aligns across 11 bases. Trimming removed 4 bases from V and 3 bases from J; junction bases left unmatched: 2. Germline assignment: CDR1 MNHEY and CDR2 SMNVEV (reference sequence). The CDR3 spans 14 residues. The CDR3, as DNA: TGTGCCAGCAGTTCCGGGACAGGGGGCTACGAGCAGTACTTC. Translated: CASSSGTGGYEQYF.

The rearrangement uses TRBV9 and TRBJ2-3; 10 bases match TRBD1. J gave up 3 bases and V 3 bases, and 4 bases lay outside the gene matches. The CDR3 spans 15 residues. The germline gives CDR1 SGDLS, CDR2 YYNGEE. The CDR3 loop is CASSADRGGTDTQYF. CDR3 in DNA: TGTGCCAGCAGCGCGGACAGGGGGGGGACAGATACGCAGTATTTT. The entire variable domain, with the rest obtained from reference TRBV9 and TRBJ2-3, is as follows: DSGVTQTPKHLITATGQRVTLRCSPRSGDLSVYWYQQSLDQGLQFLIQYYNGEERAKGNILERFSAQQFPDLHSELNLSSLELGDSALYFCASSADRGGTDTQYFGPGTRLTVL.

V gene TRBV5-1 combines with J gene TRBJ2-1; 15 bases are a match to TRBD2. This CDR3 is 17 amino acids long. Germline assignment: CDR1 SGHRS and CDR2 YFSETQ. With V trimmed by 4 bases and J by 1 base, 3 bases remained unmatched. This CDR3 reads CASSTGTSGRSYNEQFF. CDR3 DNA: TGCGCCAGCAGCACAGGGACTAGCGGGAGGTCCTACAATGAGCAGTTCTTC.